This is a list of T cell receptor beta chains from one sample in a study of blood T cell repertoires in COVID-19. Generated by immunoSEQ multiplex PCR, the TCRdb table keeps only in-frame clones and is missing some. This sample yields roughly 68,000 clones, of which approximately 86% are seen a single time; approximately 30% belongs to the top ten. Sequencing was done on a sample of peripheral blood. The receptor set was obtained from a man aged 50-60 years with acute or convalescent COVID-19. Both conserved end residues are part of each CDR3. The order of the fields is D gene, V gene, J gene, clone size, CDR3 DNA, CDR3 protein. The D gene is left open where the match is weak. Some rows have no size entry. The others give once, few or many, or a class for an expanded clone.

d_call: TRBD2; v_call: TRBV25-1; j_call: TRBJ2-2; clone_size: .; cdr3_nt: TGTGCCAGCAGTGACGTGGGAGGGGTCGGGAAGAACACCGGGGAGCTGTTTTTT; cdr3_aa: CASSDVGGVGKNTGELFF
d_call: TRBD1; v_call: TRBV11-2; j_call: TRBJ1-1; clone_size: .; cdr3_nt: TGTGCCAGCAGCATGACAGGGGCGCGGCTGAACACTGAAGCTTTCTTT; cdr3_aa: CASSMTGARLNTEAFF
d_call: TRBD1; v_call: TRBV7-3; j_call: TRBJ2-7; clone_size: .; cdr3_nt: TGTGCCAGCAGCCCGACAGGGTCCTGGGAGCAGTACTTC; cdr3_aa: CASSPTGSWEQYF
d_call: .; v_call: TRBV7-2; j_call: TRBJ1-1; clone_size: .; cdr3_nt: TGTGCCAGCCGGGTCAACACTGAAGCTTTCTTT; cdr3_aa: CASRVNTEAFF
d_call: .; v_call: TRBV25-1; j_call: TRBJ2-3; clone_size: .; cdr3_nt: TGTGCCAGCAGTGAACTTGGGGCCCTCGGAGATACGCAGTATTTT; cdr3_aa: CASSELGALGDTQYF
d_call: .; v_call: TRBV11-2; j_call: TRBJ2-5; clone_size: once; cdr3_nt: TGTGCCAGCAGCGAACCAGGGATACCAGAGACCCAGTACTTC; cdr3_aa: CASSEPGIPETQYF
d_call: TRBD1; v_call: TRBV11-2; j_call: TRBJ1-2; clone_size: .; cdr3_nt: TGTGCCAGCAGCTCGGACAGGGCTAAAATCTATGGCTACACCTTC; cdr3_aa: CASSSDRAKIYGYTF
d_call: TRBD1; v_call: TRBV12-3/TRBV12-4; j_call: TRBJ1-1; clone_size: .; cdr3_nt: TGTGCCAGCAGTCCTCGACAGGGGGGAGCTTTCTTT; cdr3_aa: CASSPRQGGAFF
d_call: .; v_call: TRBV3-1/TRBV3-2; j_call: TRBJ1-1; clone_size: .; cdr3_nt: TGTGCCAGCAGCCTACCAGGGGTTGACACTGAAGCTTTCTTT; cdr3_aa: CASSLPGVDTEAFF
d_call: .; v_call: TRBV10-1; j_call: TRBJ1-1; clone_size: .; cdr3_nt: TGCGCCAGCAGTGTCGGGGACACTGAAGCTTTCTTT; cdr3_aa: CASSVGDTEAFF
d_call: .; v_call: TRBV12-5; j_call: TRBJ1-1; clone_size: .; cdr3_nt: TGTGCTAGTGGCCGGGACACCCCTGAAGCTTTCTTT; cdr3_aa: CASGRDTPEAFF
d_call: TRBD2; v_call: TRBV7-9; j_call: TRBJ2-5; clone_size: .; cdr3_nt: TGTGCCAGCAGCTTACAAGGAGAGCGGGGGCCAGGGACCCAGTACTTC; cdr3_aa: CASSLQGERGPGTQYF
d_call: .; v_call: TRBV19; j_call: TRBJ1-2; clone_size: .; cdr3_nt: TGTGCCAGTAGCCAAGGGGCTAGATATGGCTACACCTTC; cdr3_aa: CASSQGARYGYTF
d_call: .; v_call: TRBV2; j_call: TRBJ1-1; clone_size: few; cdr3_nt: TGTGCCGGACAGAGAGATTTATTAAGGGCAACTGAAGCTTTCTTT; cdr3_aa: CAGQRDLLRATEAFF
d_call: TRBD1; v_call: TRBV5-6; j_call: TRBJ1-2; clone_size: .; cdr3_nt: TGTGCCAGCAGAAATGACAGGGCCTTGACTAACTATGGCTACACCTTC; cdr3_aa: CASRNDRALTNYGYTF
d_call: TRBD1; v_call: TRBV5-6; j_call: TRBJ1-2; clone_size: .; cdr3_nt: TGTGCCAGCAGCCCACCGGGACAGCTATTTACCTTC; cdr3_aa: CASSPPGQLFTF
d_call: TRBD1; v_call: TRBV27; j_call: TRBJ2-7; clone_size: .; cdr3_nt: TGTGCCAGCAGTTCCAAAGGGGGCCTAACCTACGAGCAGTACTTC; cdr3_aa: CASSSKGGLTYEQYF
d_call: .; v_call: TRBV29-1; j_call: TRBJ2-5; clone_size: .; cdr3_nt: TGCAGCGCAGGTGGGGCGAATCAAGAGACCCAGTACTTC; cdr3_aa: CSAGGANQETQYF
d_call: TRBD1; v_call: TRBV7-7; j_call: TRBJ2-7; clone_size: once; cdr3_nt: TGTGCTAGCAGCGAGGGACAGGGCTTTTCCTACGAGCAGTACTTC; cdr3_aa: CASSEGQGFSYEQYF
d_call: .; v_call: TRBV24-1; j_call: TRBJ2-3; clone_size: .; cdr3_nt: TGTGCCACAGGACAGCCTGGGCCAGATACGCAGTATTTT; cdr3_aa: CATGQPGPDTQYF
d_call: TRBD2; v_call: TRBV3-1/TRBV3-2; j_call: TRBJ2-3; clone_size: once; cdr3_nt: TGTGCCAGCAGCCCCGGTCAGGGACTAACAGATACGCAGTATTTT; cdr3_aa: CASSPGQGLTDTQYF
d_call: .; v_call: TRBV27; j_call: TRBJ2-2; clone_size: .; cdr3_nt: TGTGCCAGCAGTTTACGAGGGGGTATCGGGGAGCTGTTTTTT; cdr3_aa: CASSLRGGIGELFF
d_call: TRBD2; v_call: TRBV7-2; j_call: TRBJ2-7; clone_size: .; cdr3_nt: TGTGCCAGCAGCGTAACTAGCGGATCCTCCTACGAGCAGTACTTC; cdr3_aa: CASSVTSGSSYEQYF
d_call: TRBD1; v_call: TRBV5-1; j_call: TRBJ2-2; clone_size: .; cdr3_nt: TGCGCCAGCAGCTTGTGGGACAGGGGCACCGGGGAGCTGTTTTTT; cdr3_aa: CASSLWDRGTGELFF
d_call: .; v_call: TRBV14; j_call: TRBJ1-4; clone_size: .; cdr3_nt: TGTGCCAGCAGCCATTCGGGACTACAGGCAACTAATGAAAAACTGTTTTTT; cdr3_aa: CASSHSGLQATNEKLFF
d_call: .; v_call: TRBV11-2; j_call: TRBJ2-1; clone_size: .; cdr3_nt: TGTGCCAGCAGCTTTGGAGGGCTGAGCTCCTACAATGAGCAGTTCTTC; cdr3_aa: CASSFGGLSSYNEQFF
d_call: TRBD1; v_call: TRBV19; j_call: TRBJ2-1; clone_size: .; cdr3_nt: TGTGCCAGTAGAGACAGGGGCGGCTACTCCTACAATGAGCAGTTCTTC; cdr3_aa: CASRDRGGYSYNEQFF
d_call: .; v_call: TRBV6-1; j_call: TRBJ2-3; clone_size: .; cdr3_nt: TGTGCCAGCAGTGAGGGAGCGCGCCCAGATACGCAGTATTTT; cdr3_aa: CASSEGARPDTQYF
d_call: .; v_call: TRBV6-5; j_call: TRBJ1-2; clone_size: .; cdr3_nt: TGTGCCAGCAGTTCAACAGGGAAGGGGAACTATGGCTACACCTTC; cdr3_aa: CASSSTGKGNYGYTF
d_call: .; v_call: TRBV19; j_call: TRBJ1-5; clone_size: .; cdr3_nt: TGTGCCAGTAGTGTAATTCTTTCCCAGGGTTACAATAGCAATCAGCCCCAGCATTTT; cdr3_aa: CASSVILSQGYNSNQPQHF
d_call: .; v_call: TRBV12-5; j_call: TRBJ2-7; clone_size: .; cdr3_nt: TGTGCTAGTGGCCCACCGGGGTCCTACGAGCAGTACTTC; cdr3_aa: CASGPPGSYEQYF
d_call: TRBD1; v_call: TRBV12-3/TRBV12-4; j_call: TRBJ2-3; clone_size: .; cdr3_nt: TGTGCCAGCTACAGGGGGCGAACAGATACGCAGTATTTT; cdr3_aa: CASYRGRTDTQYF
d_call: .; v_call: TRBV30; j_call: TRBJ1-2; clone_size: .; cdr3_nt: TGTGCCTGGAGGGAATGGGGGGGCTATGGCTACACCTTC; cdr3_aa: CAWREWGGYGYTF
d_call: .; v_call: TRBV3-1/TRBV3-2; j_call: TRBJ2-5; clone_size: .; cdr3_nt: TGTGCCAGCAGCCAAGATATCAGGGGAGAGACCCAGTACTTC; cdr3_aa: CASSQDIRGETQYF
d_call: .; v_call: TRBV27; j_call: TRBJ1-1; clone_size: once; cdr3_nt: TGTGCCAGCAGTTTATCTGGGGGCCAAAACGCTGAAGCTTTCTTT; cdr3_aa: CASSLSGGQNAEAFF
d_call: .; v_call: TRBV7-6; j_call: TRBJ1-2; clone_size: once; cdr3_nt: TGTGCCAGCAGCTTAGGAGGCGGGTATGGCTACACCTTC; cdr3_aa: CASSLGGGYGYTF
d_call: TRBD1; v_call: TRBV7-3; j_call: TRBJ2-5; clone_size: .; cdr3_nt: TGTGCCAGCAGCTTAGGGGGAACAGGGGCTCGCGAGACCCAGTACTTC; cdr3_aa: CASSLGGTGARETQYF
d_call: .; v_call: TRBV29-1; j_call: TRBJ2-7; clone_size: .; cdr3_nt: TGCAGCGCCGACGCAGGCTACGAGCAGTACTTC; cdr3_aa: CSADAGYEQYF
d_call: .; v_call: TRBV5-4; j_call: TRBJ2-7; clone_size: .; cdr3_nt: TGTGCCAGCAGCGACGGGGTCTCCTACGAGCAGTACTTC; cdr3_aa: CASSDGVSYEQYF
d_call: TRBD1; v_call: TRBV2; j_call: TRBJ1-3; clone_size: once; cdr3_nt: TGTGCCAGCAGAAGAGACAGGGATTCTGGAAACACCATATATTTT; cdr3_aa: CASRRDRDSGNTIYF
d_call: .; v_call: TRBV7-9; j_call: TRBJ2-7; clone_size: .; cdr3_nt: TGTGCCAGCAGCCCCTCAGGGGCCTACGAGCAGTACTTC; cdr3_aa: CASSPSGAYEQYF
d_call: .; v_call: TRBV25-1; j_call: TRBJ2-3; clone_size: .; cdr3_nt: TGTGCCAGCAGTGAATGGAGCGGGCCTAGCACAGATACGCAGTATTTT; cdr3_aa: CASSEWSGPSTDTQYF
d_call: .; v_call: TRBV4-2; j_call: TRBJ1-1; clone_size: once; cdr3_nt: TGTGCCAGCAGCCTACAGAAAAACACTGAAGCTTTCTTT; cdr3_aa: CASSLQKNTEAFF
d_call: TRBD2; v_call: TRBV19; j_call: TRBJ2-2; clone_size: once; cdr3_nt: TGTGCCACCCAGACTAGCGGGGGGGCTTACACCGGGGAGCTGTTTTTT; cdr3_aa: CATQTSGGAYTGELFF
d_call: TRBD1; v_call: TRBV5-4; j_call: TRBJ1-2; clone_size: .; cdr3_nt: TGTGCCAGCAGCTTGGGCCGGGACAGGGGAGATGGCTACACCTTC; cdr3_aa: CASSLGRDRGDGYTF
d_call: TRBD2; v_call: TRBV3-1/TRBV3-2; j_call: TRBJ2-4; clone_size: .; cdr3_nt: TGTGCCAGCAGAAGTAACTCTTTAAGCGGGGGCCCCCGGGGAAACATTCAGTACTTC; cdr3_aa: CASRSNSLSGGPRGNIQYF
d_call: TRBD2; v_call: TRBV6-5; j_call: TRBJ2-7; clone_size: .; cdr3_nt: TGTGCCAGCACCCCCGGACTAGCGGGGGGCGAGCAGTACTTC; cdr3_aa: CASTPGLAGGEQYF
d_call: TRBD2; v_call: TRBV18; j_call: TRBJ2-3; clone_size: .; cdr3_nt: TGTGCCAGCTCACCAGCCTTGGCGGGAGGGGTTCGGACAGATACGCAGTATTTT; cdr3_aa: CASSPALAGGVRTDTQYF
d_call: .; v_call: TRBV5-1; j_call: TRBJ1-2; clone_size: .; cdr3_nt: TGCGCCAGCAGCTTGGCCTTTGTTGACTATGGCTACACCTTC; cdr3_aa: CASSLAFVDYGYTF
d_call: TRBD1; v_call: TRBV4-1; j_call: TRBJ1-2; clone_size: few; cdr3_nt: TGCGCCAGCAGCCAAGGGGAGAGGACAGGGGCTTTGTGGGGCTACACCTTC; cdr3_aa: CASSQGERTGALWGYTF
d_call: .; v_call: TRBV28; j_call: TRBJ2-7; clone_size: .; cdr3_nt: TGTGCCAGCAGTCCCCCGGGACTGTACTACGAGCAGTACTTC; cdr3_aa: CASSPPGLYYEQYF
d_call: TRBD2; v_call: TRBV12-5; j_call: TRBJ2-3; clone_size: .; cdr3_nt: TGTGCTAGTGCCCAACTAGCGAGCACAGATACGCAGTATTTT; cdr3_aa: CASAQLASTDTQYF
d_call: .; v_call: TRBV6-2/TRBV6-3; j_call: TRBJ1-5; clone_size: .; cdr3_nt: TGTGCCAGCAGTCGCCTGGGGGCAGATAGCAATCAGCCCCAGCATTTT; cdr3_aa: CASSRLGADSNQPQHF
d_call: .; v_call: TRBV2; j_call: TRBJ1-6; clone_size: .; cdr3_nt: TGTGCCAGCGGGGCCGCGGCGGATAATTCACCCCTCCACTTT; cdr3_aa: CASGAAADNSPLHF